These T cell receptor beta chains were read from a single sample in a study of blood T cell repertoires in COVID-19. Libraries were prepared by immunoSEQ multiplex PCR; TCRdb keeps only in-frame clonotypes and omits some of them. The sample carries around 100,000 clones, over 65% recorded once. The sequenced sample consisted of peripheral blood. The receptors were gathered from a human donor in a cohort sampled during active COVID-19. Both conserved end residues are part of each CDR3. The D gene is left open where the match is weak. Size values are once, few and many counts, or a class for expanded clones, and some rows have none.

TRBV19	.	TRBD2	TRBJ2-2	TGTGCCAGTAGTATATTCGGCGGGGGTGGCACCGGGGAGCTGTTTTTT	CASSIFGGGGTGELFF
TRBV6-2/TRBV6-3	.	TRBD2	TRBJ2-7	TGTGCCAGCAGTCAACTAGCGCCCTACGAGCAGTACTTC	CASSQLAPYEQYF
TRBV5-1	.	.	TRBJ1-1	TGCGCCAGCAGATGGGACTACACTGAAGCTTTCTTT	CASRWDYTEAFF
TRBV3-1/TRBV3-2	.	TRBD1	TRBJ2-1	TGTGCCAGCAGCCAACCGACAGGGCTTTCCTACAATGAGCAGTTCTTC	CASSQPTGLSYNEQFF
TRBV12-3/TRBV12-4	.	.	TRBJ2-7	TGTGCCAGCACCTCCTGGAGGGGCTACGAGCAGTACTTC	CASTSWRGYEQYF
TRBV5-6	.	.	TRBJ2-5	TGTGCCAGCAGCTTGCCGCTCGGGGAGACCCAGTACTTC	CASSLPLGETQYF
TRBV7-9	.	.	TRBJ2-3	TGTGCCAGCAGCGTAATTCTCGGCACAGATACGCAGTATTTT	CASSVILGTDTQYF
TRBV6-6	.	.	TRBJ2-7	TGTGCCAGCAGTTACACCCAGGACAGAATCTACGAGCAGTACTTC	CASSYTQDRIYEQYF
TRBV5-4	.	TRBD1	TRBJ1-2	TGTGCCAGCAGCTCTAGGACAGGGAACTATGGCTACACCTTC	CASSSRTGNYGYTF
TRBV29-1	.	.	TRBJ1-2	TGCAGCGCCTTACGCCTCGCGGGTAATGGCTACACCTTC	CSALRLAGNGYTF
TRBV6-5	.	.	TRBJ2-2	TGTGCCAGCAAATCGTTGACCGGGGAGCTGTTTTTT	CASKSLTGELFF
TRBV30	.	.	TRBJ2-7	TGTGCCTGGACTAGTTCCTCCTACGAGCAGTACTTC	CAWTSSSYEQYF
TRBV18	.	.	TRBJ1-2	TGTGCCAGCTCCCCAAGACAGGAAGCTAACTATGGCTACACCTTC	CASSPRQEANYGYTF
TRBV19	.	TRBD1	TRBJ2-3	TGTGCCAGTAGTACCGGGACAGGGGGCACAGATACGCAGTATTTT	CASSTGTGGTDTQYF
TRBV18	.	TRBD1	TRBJ1-4	TGTGCCAGCTCACCACAGGGGACAGGGAGTGAAAAACTGTTTTTT	CASSPQGTGSEKLFF
TRBV5-1	.	TRBD2	TRBJ2-7	TGCGCCAGCAGAAGCTTGGGTAGCGGGATCGAGCAGTACTTC	CASRSLGSGIEQYF
TRBV7-8	.	.	TRBJ2-7	TGTGCCAGCAGCTTTACTGAATCCTACGAGCAGTACTTC	CASSFTESYEQYF
TRBV4-3	.	.	TRBJ1-1	TGCGCCAGCAGCCCGGGACATGGGAACACTGAAGCTTTCTTT	CASSPGHGNTEAFF
TRBV5-6	few	.	TRBJ1-1	TGTGCCAGCAGCAGGGGTACTGAAGCTTTCTTT	CASSRGTEAFF
TRBV3-1/TRBV3-2	few	TRBD1	TRBJ2-7	TGTGCCAGACGGACAGGGAGGTACGAGCAGTACTTC	CARRTGRYEQYF
TRBV27	few	TRBD2	TRBJ2-1	TGTGCCAGCAGTCCCAGGGGGGCTAGCGGGAGATACAATGAGCAGTTCTTC	CASSPRGASGRYNEQFF
TRBV18	.	TRBD2	TRBJ2-1	TGTGCCAGCTCACCACGACTAGCGGGTGACAATGAGCAGTTCTTC	CASSPRLAGDNEQFF
TRBV5-6	.	.	TRBJ2-7	TGTGCCAGCGGCACGGGTTACGAGCAGTACTTC	CASGTGYEQYF
TRBV19	.	.	TRBJ1-5	TGTGCCAGTAGTTCTCGGACCCAGGGTAACCAGCATTTT	CASSSRTQGNQHF
TRBV6-5	.	TRBD1	TRBJ1-2	TGTGCCAGCAGGGGGACAGCCTATGGCTACACCTTC	CASRGTAYGYTF
TRBV18	.	.	TRBJ1-2	TGTGCCAGCTCACCACCGGGACACTTCTATGGCTACACCTTC	CASSPPGHFYGYTF
TRBV6-2/TRBV6-3	.	.	TRBJ2-7	TGTGCCAGCAGCAACGGCGGGGCGGGGTCCTACGAGCAGTACTTC	CASSNGGAGSYEQYF
TRBV2	.	.	TRBJ1-1	TGTGCCAGCAAAGCTCATAACACTGAAGCTTTCTTT	CASKAHNTEAFF
TRBV5-4	.	TRBD2	TRBJ2-3	TGTGCCAGCAGCTTTACTAGCGGGAGCCCCACAGATACGCAGTATTTT	CASSFTSGSPTDTQYF
TRBV29-1	.	.	TRBJ1-2	TGCAGCGCTCGCGGGGGGGGAGACTATGGCTACACCTTC	CSARGGGDYGYTF
TRBV4-3	.	TRBD1	TRBJ2-7	TGCGCCAGCAGCCAAGACAGGGGGCCATACGAGCAGTACTTC	CASSQDRGPYEQYF
TRBV19	once	TRBD1	TRBJ2-1	TGTGCCAGTAGTACGACAGGGGGCTTTAGAAATGAGCAGTTCTTC	CASSTTGGFRNEQFF
TRBV18	once	TRBD1	TRBJ1-4	TGTGCCAGCTCAGCCGGGACAGAGAATGAAAAACTGTTTTTT	CASSAGTENEKLFF
TRBV10-3	.	.	TRBJ1-6	TGTGCCATCAGTGATACAGTAAATAATTCACCCCTCCACTTT	CAISDTVNNSPLHF
TRBV19	once	TRBD2	TRBJ2-1	TGTGCCAGTAGTCCATCCGGGACTAGCCATATTTACAATGAGCAGTTCTTC	CASSPSGTSHIYNEQFF
TRBV7-9	.	.	TRBJ1-1	TGTGCCAGCAGCTTGGAGGCCACTGAAGCTTTCTTT	CASSLEATEAFF
TRBV19	few	.	TRBJ2-1	TGTGCCAGTAGTATTTGGGCCTCTACGGGATTTGAGCAGTTCTTC	CASSIWASTGFEQFF
TRBV27	.	TRBD1	TRBJ2-7	TGTGCCAGCAGTTCTCGACCGGACAGGGGAGTCTACGAGCAGTACTTC	CASSSRPDRGVYEQYF
TRBV7-2	few	.	TRBJ1-4	TGTGCCAGCAGCCCCTCCGACAGCCGAGGAAAACTGTTTTTT	CASSPSDSRGKLFF
TRBV6-2/TRBV6-3	.	.	TRBJ2-2	TGTGCCAGCAGTTACCTAGGCGGGGCACTGGTCGGGGAGCTGTTTTTT	CASSYLGGALVGELFF
TRBV27	.	TRBD2	TRBJ2-2	TGTGCCAGCAGTTTAAGAGGGAGGGGCACCGGGGAGCTGTTTTTT	CASSLRGRGTGELFF
TRBV28	.	.	TRBJ1-2	TGTGCCAGCAGTTCTACAGGGTTCGGCTACACCTTC	CASSSTGFGYTF
TRBV9	.	.	TRBJ2-2	TGTGCCAGCAGCCGCGAGGGGGGGGCCTTCGGGGAGCTGTTTTTT	CASSREGGAFGELFF
TRBV7-7	.	.	TRBJ1-5	TGTGCCAGCAGCCTCGGACTGGATCAGCCCCAGCATTTT	CASSLGLDQPQHF
TRBV6-2/TRBV6-3	.	.	TRBJ1-2	TGTGCCAGCAGTTACGGTTCCCATAGGACACCTGATGGCTACACCTTC	CASSYGSHRTPDGYTF